Each of the 24 T cell receptor beta chains below was sequenced from the same sample in a study of blood T cell repertoires in COVID-19. Using immunoSEQ multiplex PCR, the repertoire was profiled, and TCRdb retains in-frame clones only, with some absent. The sample lists tens of thousands of clones, about three quarters occurring once. Material for sequencing was peripheral blood. All receptors derive from a man aged 30 to 39 with COVID-19, enrolled during active disease.

This chain uses TRBV5-1 with TRBJ2-5; the match to TRBD1 covers 7 bases. The germline V gene encodes CDR1 SGHRS and CDR2 YFSETQ. V lost 6 bases to trimming and J lost 4 bases; unmatched junction nucleotides: 6. CDR3 length equals 13 residues. CDR3 sequence: CASTEGARETQYF. DNA of the CDR3: TGCGCCAGCACCGAGGGGGCTCGAGAGACCCAGTACTTC.

The chain carries TRBV5-5 and TRBJ1-2, with a tentative D call TRBD1 (5 bases). Germline CDR1 reads SGHKS; CDR2 reads YYEKEE (reference sequence). Trimming left V 2 bases short and J 3 bases short, with 20 bases between. The CDR3 runs 17 residues. The CDR3 region has the DNA TGTGCCAGCAGCTTTGGGACCGGGACTTATACACACTATGGCTACACCTTC. This gives the protein CASSFGTGTYTHYGYTF.

This sequence joins TRBV18 and TRBJ2-2; TRBD1 matches at 7 bases. V shed 3 bases and J 4 bases; nucleotides not matched to a gene: 5. The germline V gene has CDR1 KGHSH and CDR2 LQKENI. CDR3 length equals 15 residues. In DNA, the CDR3 is TGTGCCAGCTCACCCAAGGACAGGACCACCGGGGAGCTGTTTTTT. It codes for CASSPKDRTTGELFF.

The J gene is TRBJ2-1, the V gene TRBV19; D not resolved. The germline V gene has CDR1 LNHDA and CDR2 SQIVND (reference sequence). The CDR3 runs to 12 residues. V was cut by 3 bases and J by 7 bases, with 7 bases left in between. This CDR3 reads CASSIMENEQFF. The DNA of the CDR3 is TGTGCCAGTAGTATTATGGAGAATGAGCAGTTCTTC.

V usage is TRBV5-4 and J usage is TRBJ2-1; D is perhaps TRBD1 (5 bases). V was shortened by 4 bases and J by 0 bases, with 11 bases between the two germline ends. Germline CDR1 SGHNT, CDR2 YYREEE (reference sequence). CDR3 size: 15 residues. The CDR3 DNA is TGTGCCAGCAGCAAGGGGCTAGGCTCCTACAATGAGCAGTTCTTC. Protein sequence: CASSKGLGSYNEQFF.

The rearrangement links TRBV12-5 to TRBJ1-5; 10 bases line up with TRBD1. This CDR3 contains 17 residues. Germline assignment: CDR1 LGHNT and CDR2 FRNRAP. V was clipped by 5 bases and J by 0 bases; unmatched bases: 7. CDR3 DNA: TGTGCTAGTGGTCCTGGGACAGGGGCGGATAGCAATCAGCCCCAGCATTTT. Translation gives CASGPGTGADSNQPQHF.

CDR3 region: CASSIRGRGTEAFF. CDR3 DNA: TGTGCCAGTAGTATAAGGGGGCGCGGGACTGAAGCTTTCTTT. The chain uses TRBV19 and TRBJ1-1, with 7 nucleotides matching TRBD1. V was pared by 2 bases and J by 5 bases, with 5 bases of the junction left unmatched. The CDR3 is 14 residues long. Germline V lookup: CDR1 LNHDA, CDR2 SQIVND (reference sequence).

This rearrangement joins TRBV9 to TRBJ2-3, with 9 bases matching TRBD1. CDR1 SGDLS and CDR2 YYNGEE come from the germline V gene. This CDR3 contains 13 residues. The CDR3 loop reads CAAGQGPTDTQYF. CDR3 DNA: TGTGCAGCGGGACAGGGACCCACAGATACGCAGTATTTT.

The chain uses TRBV5-1 and TRBJ2-3; 7 bases fit TRBD1. The germline V gene encodes CDR1 SGHRS and CDR2 YFSETQ. CDR3 length: 15 residues. V was pared by 0 bases and J by 3 bases, with 4 bases of the junction left unmatched. The CDR3 here is CASSLEGGATDTQYF. CDR3 nucleotide sequence: TGCGCCAGCAGCTTGGAAGGGGGCGCAACAGATACGCAGTATTTT.

The V call is TRBV27, the J call TRBJ2-7; a weak D match, TRBD2 (6 bases). With 4 bases removed from V and 7 bases from J, the gap between germline ends came to 17 bases. The germline V gene encodes CDR1 MNHEY and CDR2 SMNVEV (reference sequence). This CDR3 is 14 amino acids long. Written as DNA, the CDR3 is TGTGCCAGCAGTTCTCAGAACCCCGGAGGGGAGCAGTACTTC. It encodes CASSSQNPGGEQYF.

This clone was counted once. V and J are TRBV30 and TRBJ1-1; a weak D match, TRBD1 (6 bases). Germline V gives CDR1 GTSNPN, CDR2 SVGIG (reference sequence). The CDR3 sequence is 12 residues long. V shed 1 base and J shed 11 bases, with 14 bases lying between them. CDR3 region: CAWSDGGAAAFF. Written as DNA, the CDR3 is TGTGCCTGGAGTGATGGGGGCGCGGCGGCTTTCTTT.

The chain combines TRBV7-9 with TRBJ1-5, with D perhaps matching TRBD1 (5 bases). Germline values: CDR1 SEHNR, CDR2 FQNEAQ (reference sequence). The length of the CDR3 is 17 residues. Trimming stripped 5 bases from V and 2 bases from J, with 19 bases between. The CDR3 sequence: CASSNTGGAVGNQPQHF. The CDR3 DNA follows: TGTGCCAGCAGCAATACAGGTGGGGCGGTAGGCAATCAGCCCCAGCATTTT.

This clone was detected only once. This chain connects TRBV19 to TRBJ1-5; possibly TRBD1 for D (5 bases). Trimming pared 3 bases from V and 1 base from J, leaving 16 bases between. Germline-derived CDR1 and CDR2 are LNHDA and SQIVND (reference sequence). The CDR3 spans 17 residues. CDR3 coding DNA: TGTGCCAGTAGTATGGTTGGGGGGAGTAGGAGCAATCAGCCCCAGCATTTT. Its translation is CASSMVGGSRSNQPQHF.

The J gene is TRBJ2-1, the V gene TRBV4-1; TRBD1 matches 10 bases. Germline CDR1 reads MGHRA; CDR2 reads YSYEKL. This CDR3 has 19 amino acids. V was clipped by 4 bases and J by 1 base; unmatched bases: 13. Here the CDR3 reads CASSLYGTGAFSSYNEQFF. The CDR3 nucleotides read TGCGCCAGCAGCCTATACGGGACAGGGGCGTTTAGTTCCTACAATGAGCAGTTCTTC.

This rearrangement joins TRBV18 to TRBJ1-2; D gene uncertain. The V gene lost 2 bases and the J gene lost 0 bases, with 13 bases spanning the gap. There are 16 residues in the CDR3. CDR1 KGHSH and CDR2 LQKENI come from the germline V gene. CDR3 nucleotide sequence: TGTGCCAGCTCACCAGCCAGCGGAGAGTCTAACTATGGCTACACCTTC. Its translation is CASSPASGESNYGYTF.

This chain joins TRBV27 and TRBJ2-7, with no clear D. The V end was cut by 3 bases, the J end by 3 bases, with 9 bases between. CDR1 is MNHEY and CDR2 is SMNVEV in the germline V gene (reference sequence). The CDR3 consists of 13 residues. In nucleotides, the CDR3 is TGTGCCAGCAGTTTGGGCGTACTCTACGAGCAGTACTTC. This codes for CASSLGVLYEQYF.

The chain carries TRBV4-3 and TRBJ1-2; 11 nucleotides align to TRBD1. This CDR3 is built from 13 residues. With V trimmed by 5 bases and J by 6 bases, 2 bases remained unmatched. Per germline, CDR1 LGHNA and CDR2 YSLEER. CDR3 sequence reads: CASSGQGADGYTF. As DNA, the CDR3 is TGCGCCAGCAGCGGACAGGGGGCTGATGGCTACACCTTC.

This chain connects TRBV10-3 to TRBJ2-7, with 10 bases matching TRBD1. J lost 4 bases, V lost 6 bases, and 9 bases had no gene match. This CDR3 has 15 amino acids. Germline values: CDR1 ENHRY, CDR2 SYGVKD. CDR3 loop: CAISDRRDRGYEQYF. The CDR3 coding sequence is TGTGCCATCAGCGACCGACGGGACAGGGGTTACGAGCAGTACTTC.

This chain connects TRBV7-3 to TRBJ2-5; 10 bases line up with TRBD2. This CDR3 is built from 17 residues. Trimming cost V 9 bases and J 2 bases; bases outside gene matches: 15. Germline CDR1 reads SGHTA; CDR2 reads FQGTGA. The DNA of the CDR3 is TGTGCCAGAACATCTACTCCTAGGACTAGCGGACAAGAGACCCAGTACTTC. Residues: CARTSTPRTSGQETQYF. Full variable domain (missing parts from reference TRBV7-3 and TRBJ2-5): GAGVSQTPSNKVTEKGKYVELRCDPISGHTALYWYRQSLGQGPEFLIYFQGTGAADDSGLPNDRFFAVRPEGSVSTLKIQRTERGDSAVYLCARTSTPRTSGQETQYFGPGTRLLVL.

This clone was counted once. The chain employs TRBV5-5 and TRBJ2-7; the match to TRBD1 covers 12 bases. Germline CDR1 reads SGHKS; CDR2 reads YYEKEE (reference sequence). J lost 7 bases, V lost 0 bases, and 11 bases had no gene match. CDR3 size: 17 residues. The CDR3: CASSLDPGQGAEGEQYF. The CDR3 nucleotides read TGTGCCAGCAGCTTGGATCCGGGACAGGGGGCGGAGGGTGAGCAGTACTTC.

This clone has at least ten counts. An end of the junction does not agree with germline; a read error may underlie this. The V call is TRBV19, the J call TRBJ1-5; D unresolved. The CDR3 spans 16 residues. The germline V gene encodes CDR1 LNHDA and CDR2 SQIVND (reference sequence). Written as DNA, the CDR3 is TGTGCCAGTAGGATAGGAGCGTTTAATAGCAATCAGCCCCAGCATTTT. It is translated as CASRIGAFNSNQPQHF.

The chain uses TRBV27 and TRBJ1-3; D ambiguous. The germline gives CDR1 MNHEY, CDR2 SMNVEV (reference sequence). The V and J ends lost 5 bases and 0 bases respectively, with 17 bases between them. The CDR3 spans 17 residues. The CDR3 here is CASSPFAVSHSGNTIYF. The CDR3 DNA is TGTGCCAGCAGTCCCTTCGCAGTTAGCCACTCTGGAAACACCATATATTTT.

The chain is built from TRBV15 and TRBJ1-5; no clear D. In germline, CDR1 is LNHNV, CDR2 YYDKDF (reference sequence). V lost 1 base and J 2 bases, leaving 12 bases between the germline ends. The CDR3 is 16 residues long. The CDR3 nucleotides are TGTGCCACCAGCAGAGCTGGAGGGATTGGCAATCAGCCCCAGCATTTT. Translating gives CATSRAGGIGNQPQHF.

V and J are TRBV19 and TRBJ2-1, with 8 nucleotides matching TRBD2. This CDR3 contains 12 residues. Trimming at V came to 6 bases and at J to 9 bases, leaving 4 bases not matched to a gene. The V gene's germline CDR1 is LNHDA and CDR2 SQIVND (reference sequence). CDR3 region: CASSGRAGEQFF. Here the CDR3 DNA reads TGTGCCAGTAGCGGGAGGGCCGGTGAGCAGTTCTTC.